This T cell receptor beta chain was recovered during a study of T cells and Merkel cell carcinoma outcomes. The protocol was immunoSEQ multiplex PCR, while the TCRdb copy is restricted to in-frame clones and leaves out a portion. This sample has thousands of clones, with roughly 85% found just once. As concerns this clone: The antigen remains unidentified.

General study results and limits: In Merkel cell carcinoma, repertoire and T-cell density reportedly predicted outcomes.

Germline V CDR1 and CDR2: ENHRY, SYGVKD. The V and J ends lost 3 bases and 2 bases respectively, with 11 bases between them. The CDR3 totals 14 residues. The chain couples TRBV10-3 to TRBJ2-7; D is tentatively TRBD1 or TRBD2 (5 bases each). This sequence was found in a human donor with Merkel cell carcinoma. Sequenced material: tumor tissue from Merkel cell carcinoma. CDR3 loop: CAISDGTLAYEQYF. The CDR3 region has the DNA TGTGCCATCAGTGATGGGACGTTAGCCTACGAGCAGTACTTC.